Listed below are T cell receptor beta chains from one sample, sequenced in a study of T cell responses to AZD1222 COVID-19 vaccine. Assay: immunoSEQ multiplex PCR; the TCRdb copy retains only in-frame clones and omits some. The sample has over 75,000 clones, roughly 89% seen once. This specimen consisted of peripheral blood, obtained 28 days after the second AZD1222 dose. The receptors were sampled from an adult who received the AZD1222 COVID-19 vaccine. Both conserved end residues are part of each CDR3. D genes are given only for firm matches. Not all rows give a size; the values are once, few, many and, for expanded clones, a class.

NA	TRBV15	13	TRBJ2-1	NA	CATESEGRDEQFF	TGTGCCACCGAATCGGAGGGGCGTGATGAGCAGTTCTTC
TRBD1	TRBV3-1/TRBV3-2	16	TRBJ1-4	NA	CASSPHETGGLEKLFF	TGTGCCAGCAGCCCGCACGAGACAGGGGGCTTAGAGAAACTGTTTTTT
TRBD2	TRBV7-2	18	TRBJ2-5	NA	CASTPGVGSGGRGETQYF	TGTGCCAGCACCCCCGGGGTCGGTAGCGGGGGGCGGGGGGAGACCCAGTACTTC
TRBD1	TRBV2	16	TRBJ1-6	NA	CATWTGSSSYNSPLHF	TGTGCCACCTGGACAGGGTCAAGCTCCTATAATTCACCCCTCCACTTT
TRBD2	TRBV11-3	15	TRBJ2-5	NA	CASSSKGAGQETQYF	TGTGCCAGCAGCTCAAAAGGAGCGGGGCAAGAGACCCAGTACTTC
NA	TRBV27	13	TRBJ1-1	NA	CASSFNRATEAFF	TGTGCCAGCAGTTTTAACAGGGCCACTGAAGCTTTCTTT
TRBD1	TRBV6-2/TRBV6-3	16	TRBJ1-3	NA	CASSYLRQGSGNTIYF	TGTGCCAGCAGTTATCTCAGACAGGGTTCTGGAAACACCATATATTTT
NA	TRBV25-1	14	TRBJ1-3	NA	CASSEKGSGNTIYF	TGTGCCAGCAGTGAAAAGGGTTCGGGAAACACCATATATTTT
NA	TRBV6-5	15	TRBJ1-6	NA	CASSFTNRVNSPLHF	TGTGCCAGCAGTTTCACTAACAGGGTTAATTCACCCCTCCACTTT
NA	TRBV19	15	TRBJ1-2	NA	CASSINWQPNYGYTF	TGTGCCAGTAGTATCAACTGGCAGCCTAACTATGGCTACACCTTC
NA	TRBV28	14	TRBJ2-2	NA	CATRRSGAGGELFF	TGTGCCACCAGGCGTTCGGGGGCTGGCGGGGAGCTGTTTTTT
NA	TRBV27	15	TRBJ1-3	NA	CASSPNVASGNTIYF	TGTGCCAGCAGTCCAAATGTGGCGTCTGGAAACACCATATATTTT
NA	TRBV7-9	16	TRBJ2-7	NA	CASSTDRDFYPYEQYF	TGTGCCAGCAGCACCGACCGGGACTTCTATCCCTACGAGCAGTACTTC
NA	TRBV27	14	TRBJ1-2	NA	CASAPLLPNYGYTF	TGTGCCAGCGCCCCTTTATTACCTAACTATGGCTACACCTTC
TRBD1	TRBV3-1/TRBV3-2	15	TRBJ1-2	NA	CASSPWTGGGYGYTF	TGTGCCAGCAGCCCGTGGACAGGGGGCGGCTATGGCTACACCTTC
NA	TRBV11-2	15	TRBJ2-7	NA	CASSLPGRSDYEQYF	TGTGCCAGCAGCCTCCCAGGGCGGAGTGACTACGAGCAGTACTTC
NA	TRBV5-4	15	TRBJ1-3	NA	CASSLGGARGNTIYF	TGTGCCAGCAGCCTGGGGGGGGCCCGCGGAAACACCATATATTTT
NA	TRBV7-2	13	TRBJ1-2	NA	CASDGGGLYGYTF	TGTGCCAGCGATGGGGGGGGCCTCTATGGCTACACCTTC
TRBD1	TRBV7-3	18	TRBJ2-2	NA	CASSSGRDRGLNIGELFF	TGTGCCAGCAGCTCCGGACGGGACAGGGGGCTTAATATCGGGGAGCTGTTTTTT
NA	TRBV4-2	17	TRBJ2-1	NA	CASSQDLVGALYNEQFF	TGTGCCAGCAGCCAAGATCTTGTGGGGGCCCTCTACAATGAGCAGTTCTTC
TRBD1	TRBV7-6	17	TRBJ2-7	NA	CASSQNLPGQGGHEQYF	TGTGCCAGCAGCCAAAATTTACCGGGACAGGGCGGCCACGAGCAGTACTTC
TRBD1	TRBV6-5	15	TRBJ1-2	NA	CASSPQGGRDYGYTF	TGTGCCAGCAGCCCCCAGGGGGGGCGAGACTATGGCTACACCTTC
NA	TRBV5-4	13	TRBJ1-3	NA	CASSFGSGNTIYF	TGTGCCAGCAGCTTTGGCTCTGGAAACACCATATATTTT
NA	TRBV10-3	13	TRBJ2-3	few	CAISGQYTDTQYF	TGTGCCATCAGTGGACAGTACACAGATACGCAGTATTTT
NA	TRBV2	16	TRBJ2-3	NA	CASSERAGPFTDTQYF	TGTGCCAGCAGTGAGCGCGCGGGTCCCTTCACAGATACGCAGTATTTT
TRBD2	TRBV5-1	20	TRBJ2-2	NA	CASSSPYGTSGGENTGELFF	TGCGCCAGCAGCTCCCCCTATGGGACTAGCGGGGGAGAGAACACCGGGGAGCTGTTTTTT
NA	TRBV19	14	TRBJ2-3	NA	CASSIHGGTDTQYF	TGTGCCAGTAGTATACACGGGGGCACAGATACGCAGTATTTT
NA	TRBV5-6	15	TRBJ2-7	NA	CASSFRLTGYYEQYF	TGTGCCAGCAGCTTTCGGCTAACAGGGTACTACGAGCAGTACTTC
NA	TRBV2	13	TRBJ1-1	NA	CASSEIQGTEAFF	TGTGCCAGCAGTGAAATACAGGGTACTGAAGCTTTCTTT
NA	TRBV7-9	16	TRBJ2-5	NA	CASSLVVQGRGETQYF	TGTGCCAGCAGCTTAGTAGTACAGGGTAGGGGAGAGACCCAGTACTTC
TRBD1	TRBV28	15	TRBJ1-6	NA	CASRPSDRVNSPLHF	TGTGCCAGCAGACCCTCGGACAGGGTAAATTCACCCCTCCACTTT
TRBD1	TRBV5-1	15	TRBJ1-2	few	CASSFGTAANYGYTF	TGCGCCAGCAGCTTCGGGACAGCAGCTAACTATGGCTACACCTTC
NA	TRBV7-9	11	TRBJ1-1	NA	CASSFQVEAFF	TGTGCCAGCAGCTTCCAGGTAGAAGCTTTCTTT
TRBD2	TRBV29-1	14	TRBJ2-3	NA	CSVGLAVRTDTQYF	TGCAGCGTTGGACTAGCGGTGCGCACAGATACGCAGTATTTT